These T cell receptor beta chains were read from a single sample in a study of a mutant IDH1 vaccine in newly diagnosed glioma. No antigen is known for these receptors. Sequencing was performed with immunoSEQ multiplex PCR; in TCRdb, only in-frame clones are kept and a portion is missing. Here the sample spans 50,000 to 60,000 clones, about four fifths being singletons. The sequencing here drew on PBMCs, taken from a glioma patient whose treatment included an IDH1 peptide vaccine. Receptors were obtained from a man in his forties or fifties with glioma. Both conserved end residues are part of each CDR3. A D gene is named only where the DNA matches it firmly. For some rows the clone size is stated as once, few or many, or as a class when expanded; others skip it.

abundance: .; j_gene: TRBJ2-7; v_gene: TRBV2; d_gene: .; CDR3nt: TGTGCCAGCAGTGAAGGATGGTCCATTAAGGACGAGCAGTACTTC; CDR3aa: CASSEGWSIKDEQYF
abundance: .; j_gene: TRBJ2-2; v_gene: TRBV18; d_gene: TRBD2; CDR3nt: TGTGCCAGCTCACCTCCTACGGGGGGTAACACCGGGGAGCTGTTTTTT; CDR3aa: CASSPPTGGNTGELFF
abundance: .; j_gene: TRBJ2-7; v_gene: TRBV4-2; d_gene: .; CDR3nt: TGTGCCAGCAGCCAAGAAGTCGGCTACGAGCAGTACTTC; CDR3aa: CASSQEVGYEQYF
abundance: .; j_gene: TRBJ1-4; v_gene: TRBV5-1; d_gene: TRBD1; CDR3nt: TGCGCCAGCAGCCGGACAGGGAGCAACCGTAATGAAAAACTGTTTTTT; CDR3aa: CASSRTGSNRNEKLFF
abundance: few; j_gene: TRBJ1-3; v_gene: TRBV29-1; d_gene: .; CDR3nt: TGCAGCGTTGAAGGACACTCTGGAAACACCATATATTTT; CDR3aa: CSVEGHSGNTIYF
abundance: .; j_gene: TRBJ1-3; v_gene: TRBV18; d_gene: TRBD1; CDR3nt: TGTGCCAGCTCAGACGGGACAGGGCCTGGAAACACCATATATTTT; CDR3aa: CASSDGTGPGNTIYF
abundance: .; j_gene: TRBJ2-1; v_gene: TRBV5-1; d_gene: TRBD2; CDR3nt: TGCGCCAGCAGCTTGGCCGAGAGGCGGGGGGCCTACAATGAGCAGTTCTTC; CDR3aa: CASSLAERRGAYNEQFF
abundance: .; j_gene: TRBJ2-5; v_gene: TRBV5-1; d_gene: TRBD1; CDR3nt: TGCGCCAGCGAACAGACAGGGTATGGGGAGACCCAGTACTTC; CDR3aa: CASEQTGYGETQYF
abundance: .; j_gene: TRBJ2-7; v_gene: TRBV13; d_gene: .; CDR3nt: TGTGCCAGCAGCCCGGAGGGGGGCCCCTACGAGCAGTACTTC; CDR3aa: CASSPEGGPYEQYF
abundance: .; j_gene: TRBJ2-3; v_gene: TRBV29-1; d_gene: .; CDR3nt: TGCAGCGTGTCGCGAGGAGATACGCAGTATTTT; CDR3aa: CSVSRGDTQYF
abundance: .; j_gene: TRBJ1-1; v_gene: TRBV11-2; d_gene: TRBD1; CDR3nt: TGTGCCAGCAGCTGGACAGGTCTTGAAGCTTTCTTT; CDR3aa: CASSWTGLEAFF
abundance: .; j_gene: TRBJ2-5; v_gene: TRBV13; d_gene: TRBD1; CDR3nt: TGTGCCAGCTCTGGACAGGGGCGATCTTCGGAGACCCAGTACTTC; CDR3aa: CASSGQGRSSETQYF
abundance: .; j_gene: TRBJ2-7; v_gene: TRBV29-1; d_gene: TRBD1; CDR3nt: TGCAGCGCCACCGGGACAGCTACCTACGAGCAGTACTTC; CDR3aa: CSATGTATYEQYF
abundance: .; j_gene: TRBJ1-1; v_gene: TRBV6-5; d_gene: .; CDR3nt: TGTGCCAGCACTGTCCGGGGGTCCAGTAGCACTGAAGCTTTCTTT; CDR3aa: CASTVRGSSSTEAFF
abundance: .; j_gene: TRBJ2-2; v_gene: TRBV2; d_gene: .; CDR3nt: TGTGCCAGCAGTGGATTCCGAATCACCGGGGAGCTGTTTTTT; CDR3aa: CASSGFRITGELFF
abundance: once; j_gene: TRBJ1-2; v_gene: TRBV18; d_gene: TRBD1; CDR3nt: TGTGCCAGCTCACTTTGGGACAGGGGGAGATATGGCTACACCTTC; CDR3aa: CASSLWDRGRYGYTF
abundance: .; j_gene: TRBJ1-3; v_gene: TRBV9; d_gene: .; CDR3nt: TGTGCCAGCAGCGAGAGTGGAAACACCATATATTTT; CDR3aa: CASSESGNTIYF
abundance: once; j_gene: TRBJ2-5; v_gene: TRBV5-1; d_gene: TRBD2; CDR3nt: TGCGCCAGCAGCTGGACTAGTACGGGAGAGACCCAGTACTTC; CDR3aa: CASSWTSTGETQYF
abundance: .; j_gene: TRBJ2-5; v_gene: TRBV27; d_gene: .; CDR3nt: TGTGCCAGCAGTGCGCGGGGTGGGGATGGGGGTGAGACCCAGTACTTC; CDR3aa: CASSARGGDGGETQYF
abundance: .; j_gene: TRBJ1-6; v_gene: TRBV6-1; d_gene: .; CDR3nt: TGTGCCAGCAGTTCCTGGACAGAGCCCAATTCACCCCTCCACTTT; CDR3aa: CASSSWTEPNSPLHF
abundance: .; j_gene: TRBJ2-3; v_gene: TRBV15; d_gene: TRBD1; CDR3nt: TGTGCCACCAGCAGAGAAACAGGGGGCGCAGATACGCAGTATTTT; CDR3aa: CATSRETGGADTQYF
abundance: .; j_gene: TRBJ1-2; v_gene: TRBV5-8; d_gene: .; CDR3nt: TGTGCCAGCAGCCTTGGGACGAGATCCTATGGCTACACCTTC; CDR3aa: CASSLGTRSYGYTF
abundance: few; j_gene: TRBJ2-7; v_gene: TRBV10-1; d_gene: .; CDR3nt: TGCGCCAGCAGTGATGGGGGGATGCGGGACGAGCAGTACTTC; CDR3aa: CASSDGGMRDEQYF
abundance: .; j_gene: TRBJ2-7; v_gene: TRBV9; d_gene: .; CDR3nt: TGTGCCAGCAGCCCCGGACACTCGAGCTCCTACGAGCAGTACTTC; CDR3aa: CASSPGHSSSYEQYF
abundance: .; j_gene: TRBJ2-3; v_gene: TRBV25-1; d_gene: TRBD2; CDR3nt: TGTGCCAGCAGTGACCTGACTAGCTCTGGAGATACGCAGTATTTT; CDR3aa: CASSDLTSSGDTQYF
abundance: .; j_gene: TRBJ1-1; v_gene: TRBV2; d_gene: .; CDR3nt: TGTGCCAGCAGTACATCGGGGGGCAGGACTGAAGCTTTCTTT; CDR3aa: CASSTSGGRTEAFF
abundance: .; j_gene: TRBJ1-1; v_gene: TRBV21-1; d_gene: .; CDR3nt: TGTGCCAGCAGCAGCGGACAGGGGGCGACTGAAGCTTTCTTT; CDR3aa: CASSSGQGATEAFF